Listed below are T cell receptor beta chains from one sample, sequenced in a study of T cell changes during pregnancy in multiple sclerosis. Clones were read by immunoSEQ multiplex PCR, and TCRdb kept only the in-frame ones, dropping some. The sample carries 15,000 to 20,000 clones, around 90% recorded once. Sequenced here: CD8+ T cells from peripheral blood mononuclear cells, sampled after pregnancy. The origin of the receptors is a female donor in good health, enrolled as a control in a pregnancy study. CDR3s include the opening cysteine and the closing phenylalanine or tryptophan. The order of the fields is J gene, V gene, clone size, D gene, CDR3 protein, CDR3 DNA. The D gene is left open where the match is weak. Clone size, where shown, is once, few, many, or a class for clones that have expanded.

>TRBJ1-6|TRBV7-8|.|.
CASSLVIPRLSSYNSPLHF
TGTGCCAGCAGCTTAGTGATACCGAGACTGTCCTCCTATAATTCACCCCTCCACTTT
>TRBJ1-4|TRBV27|.|.
CASSLSGSPATNEKLFF
TGTGCCAGCAGTTTATCGGGCAGTCCTGCAACTAATGAAAAACTGTTTTTT
>TRBJ1-2|TRBV7-9|.|TRBD1
CASSFAAGTGSGYTF
TGTGCCAGCAGCTTTGCAGCCGGGACAGGGAGTGGCTACACCTTC
>TRBJ1-3|TRBV19|.|TRBD1
CASSEQGDGNTIYF
TGTGCCAGTAGTGAGCAGGGGGACGGAAACACCATATATTTT
>TRBJ1-2|TRBV10-3|few|TRBD1
CAISAEFRDRHNYGYTF
TGTGCCATCAGTGCAGAATTTCGGGACAGACATAACTATGGCTACACCTTC
>TRBJ2-6|TRBV6-1|.|TRBD1
CASSGQGSGANVLTF
TGTGCCAGCAGTGGACAGGGCTCTGGGGCCAACGTCCTGACTTTC
>TRBJ2-5|TRBV10-3|.|TRBD2
CAISESGLAGDQYF
TGTGCCATCAGTGAGTCAGGACTAGCGGGGGATCAGTACTTC
>TRBJ1-3|TRBV7-2|medium-sized|.
CASSPGDSGNTIYF
TGTGCCAGCAGCCCCGGTGACTCTGGAAACACCATATATTTT
>TRBJ2-1|TRBV5-1|.|TRBD2
CASSSRLAGDSYNEQFF
TGCGCCAGCAGCTCGAGACTAGCGGGGGACTCCTACAATGAGCAGTTCTTC
>TRBJ2-7|TRBV7-9|.|.
CASSSLAGSKWIEQYF
TGTGCCAGCAGCTCCCTCGCCGGGTCAAAGTGGATCGAGCAGTACTTC
>TRBJ2-1|TRBV5-5|.|.
CASSLVSGVPHNEQFF
TGTGCCAGCAGCTTGGTATCAGGGGTTCCGCACAATGAGCAGTTCTTC
>TRBJ1-1|TRBV19|.|TRBD1
CASRTGLEVEAFF
TGTGCCAGTAGGACAGGGTTAGAAGTTGAAGCTTTCTTT
>TRBJ2-3|TRBV7-3|.|.
CASSLDRDWLRVRQYF
TGTGCCAGCAGCTTAGACCGGGACTGGCTTCGTGTGAGGCAGTATTTT
>TRBJ1-5|TRBV19|.|.
CASSIAGISNQPQHF
TGTGCCAGTAGTATTGCAGGGATAAGCAATCAGCCCCAGCATTTT
>TRBJ2-1|TRBV7-2|.|TRBD2
CASSLDGGGPSYNEQFF
TGTGCCAGCAGCTTAGATGGCGGGGGGCCGTCCTACAATGAGCAGTTCTTC
>TRBJ2-5|TRBV28|.|.
CASSFQGPQETQYF
TGTGCCAGCAGTTTTCAGGGCCCACAAGAGACCCAGTACTTC
>TRBJ2-1|TRBV14|.|.
CASSQGPGPEQFF
TGTGCCAGCAGCCAAGGTCCAGGCCCTGAGCAGTTCTTC
>TRBJ1-2|TRBV9|.|.
CASSVGQVDYGYTF
TGTGCCAGCAGCGTAGGTCAGGTAGACTATGGCTACACCTTC
>TRBJ2-3|TRBV4-3|.|TRBD1
CASSQEGQASTDTQYF
TGCGCCAGCAGCCAGGAAGGACAGGCGAGCACAGATACGCAGTATTTT
>TRBJ2-6|TRBV10-3|.|TRBD2
CAISELAAGANVLTF
TGTGCCATCAGTGAACTAGCGGCTGGGGCCAACGTCCTGACTTTC
>TRBJ1-1|TRBV6-5|.|.
CASSYGQFSEAFF
TGTGCCAGCAGTTACGGGCAGTTCTCTGAAGCTTTCTTT
>TRBJ2-5|TRBV14|.|.
CASSPDDSQETQYF
TGTGCCAGCAGCCCCGACGACAGCCAAGAGACCCAGTACTTC
>TRBJ2-3|TRBV19|.|.
CASSIAGDNTDTQYF
TGTGCCAGTAGTATAGCGGGGGATAACACAGATACGCAGTATTTT
>TRBJ1-2|TRBV6-1|.|.
CASSVLDSNYGYTF
TGTGCCAGCAGTGTATTAGACTCTAACTATGGCTACACCTTC
>TRBJ1-2|TRBV4-3|once|TRBD1
CASSPGQGPLIYGYTF
TGCGCCAGCAGCCCCGGACAGGGTCCCCTGATATATGGCTACACCTTC
>TRBJ1-1|TRBV5-4|.|TRBD1
CASSVPGQGAMNTEAFF
TGTGCCAGCAGCGTTCCGGGACAGGGGGCGATGAACACTGAAGCTTTCTTT
>TRBJ2-2|TRBV11-2|.|.
CASSFRSGVRELFF
TGTGCCAGCAGCTTCCGATCGGGGGTCCGGGAGCTGTTTTTT
>TRBJ2-3|TRBV7-9|.|.
CASSPAPGTLIHTQYF
TGTGCCAGCAGCCCAGCTCCGGGGACACTTATACATACGCAGTATTTT
>TRBJ2-1|TRBV25-1|once|TRBD2
CATSLAGEVNEQFF
TGTGCCACCTCACTAGCGGGGGAGGTCAATGAGCAGTTCTTC
>TRBJ2-7|TRBV19|.|.
CASSDRYRAYEQYF
TGTGCCAGTAGTGACAGGTATAGAGCCTACGAGCAGTACTTC
>TRBJ1-2|TRBV30|.|.
CASDSYGYTF
TGTGCCTCTGACAGCTATGGCTACACCTTC
>TRBJ1-6|TRBV7-9|.|.
CASSLGGDYYNSPLHF
TGTGCCAGCAGCTTAGGAGGAGACTACTATAATTCACCCCTCCACTTT
>TRBJ1-4|TRBV7-7|.|.
CASSPLPGNEKLFF
TGTGCCAGCAGCCCCCTCCCCGGGAATGAAAAACTGTTTTTT
>TRBJ1-4|TRBV5-1|few|TRBD1
CASSSQGQGYEKLFF
TGCGCCAGCAGCTCGCAGGGACAGGGGTATGAAAAACTGTTTTTT
>TRBJ2-1|TRBV6-5|once|TRBD2
CASSYGLAGMNEQFF
TGTGCCAGCAGTTACGGACTAGCGGGGATGAATGAGCAGTTCTTC
>TRBJ1-1|TRBV11-2|medium-sized|.
CASSPAGFKTEAFF
TGTGCCAGCAGCCCCGCAGGTTTTAAAACTGAAGCTTTCTTT
>TRBJ2-3|TRBV5-1|.|.
CASSLKGPHTDTQYF
TGCGCCAGCAGCTTAAAGGGGCCGCACACAGATACGCAGTATTTT
>TRBJ2-1|TRBV30|.|.
CAWSPHSLSYNEQFF
TGTGCCTGGAGTCCCCACAGCCTCTCCTACAATGAGCAGTTCTTC
>TRBJ2-1|TRBV10-3|.|TRBD2
CAIMGRGVSDEQFF
TGTGCCATCATGGGGCGGGGGGTTTCGGATGAGCAGTTCTTC
>TRBJ1-1|TRBV6-5|.|.
CASSYTRGNTEAFF
TGTGCCAGCAGTTACACACGGGGGAACACTGAAGCTTTCTTT
>TRBJ1-2|TRBV7-9|.|.
CASSLGDAGVGYTF
TGTGCCAGCAGCTTAGGAGACGCAGGGGTTGGCTACACCTTC
>TRBJ2-2|TRBV7-9|.|TRBD1
CASSSSTGVGAGELFF
TGTGCCAGCAGCTCCTCGACAGGGGTCGGAGCCGGGGAGCTGTTTTTT
>TRBJ1-2|TRBV9|.|TRBD1
CASSPDDRANIIYGYTF
TGTGCCAGCAGCCCAGATGACAGGGCCAACATTATCTATGGCTACACCTTC
>TRBJ2-1|TRBV5-1|.|TRBD1
CASSEGQGAFSNEQFF
TGCGCCAGCAGCGAGGGACAGGGGGCGTTCTCCAATGAGCAGTTCTTC
>TRBJ2-7|TRBV19|.|TRBD1
CASSTRDREYEQYF
TGTGCCAGTAGTACCCGGGACAGGGAGTACGAGCAGTACTTC
>TRBJ2-7|TRBV5-6|.|.
CASSWGTGAYEQYF
TGTGCCAGCAGCTGGGGGACTGGGGCCTACGAGCAGTACTTC
>TRBJ1-2|TRBV9|.|.
CASSQFDNYGYTF
TGTGCCAGCAGCCAGTTTGATAACTATGGCTACACCTTC
>TRBJ1-2|TRBV2|.|TRBD1
CASRLGTGNGYTF
TGTGCCAGCAGGCTCGGGACAGGGAATGGCTACACCTTC
>TRBJ1-3|TRBV7-9|.|.
CASSNFGQEKVVGNTIYF
TGTGCCAGCAGCAACTTCGGACAAGAAAAGGTAGTCGGAAACACCATATATTTT
>TRBJ2-5|TRBV27|.|.
CASSLGAETQYF
TGTGCCAGCAGTTTGGGGGCAGAGACCCAGTACTTC
>TRBJ2-3|TRBV27|once|TRBD2
CASIPFGGVSTDTQYF
TGTGCCAGCATTCCCTTCGGGGGGGTAAGCACAGATACGCAGTATTTT
>TRBJ1-5|TRBV11-2|.|TRBD1
CASSLDRTGGQPQHF
TGTGCCAGCAGCTTAGACCGGACAGGGGGACAGCCCCAGCATTTT
>TRBJ1-1|TRBV19|.|TRBD1
CASSIDLEGQGAPGAFF
TGTGCCAGTAGTATAGATCTTGAAGGACAGGGGGCCCCTGGGGCTTTCTTT
>TRBJ2-3|TRBV11-2|.|TRBD2
CASSQGLAGATDTQYF
TGTGCCAGCAGCCAGGGACTAGCGGGGGCCACAGATACGCAGTATTTT
>TRBJ1-1|TRBV7-6|.|.
CASSRGSYTEAFF
TGTGCCAGCAGCAGAGGTAGTTACACTGAAGCTTTCTTT
>TRBJ2-3|TRBV6-5|.|.
CASREGGGSTDTQYF
TGTGCCAGCAGGGAGGGGGGGGGTTCCACAGATACGCAGTATTTT
>TRBJ2-1|TRBV4-3|.|TRBD1
CASSQDGTDPYNEQFF
TGCGCCAGCAGCCAAGACGGGACAGATCCTTACAATGAGCAGTTCTTC
>TRBJ1-2|TRBV30|.|.
CAWREGGGDGYTF
TGTGCCTGGAGGGAGGGAGGGGGGGATGGCTACACCTTC
>TRBJ2-7|TRBV4-3|.|TRBD1
CASSQITGGYEQYF
TGCGCCAGCAGCCAAATAACAGGGGGCTACGAGCAGTACTTC
>TRBJ1-1|TRBV9|few|.
CASSVWGETEAFF
TGTGCCAGCAGCGTCTGGGGGGAAACTGAAGCTTTCTTT